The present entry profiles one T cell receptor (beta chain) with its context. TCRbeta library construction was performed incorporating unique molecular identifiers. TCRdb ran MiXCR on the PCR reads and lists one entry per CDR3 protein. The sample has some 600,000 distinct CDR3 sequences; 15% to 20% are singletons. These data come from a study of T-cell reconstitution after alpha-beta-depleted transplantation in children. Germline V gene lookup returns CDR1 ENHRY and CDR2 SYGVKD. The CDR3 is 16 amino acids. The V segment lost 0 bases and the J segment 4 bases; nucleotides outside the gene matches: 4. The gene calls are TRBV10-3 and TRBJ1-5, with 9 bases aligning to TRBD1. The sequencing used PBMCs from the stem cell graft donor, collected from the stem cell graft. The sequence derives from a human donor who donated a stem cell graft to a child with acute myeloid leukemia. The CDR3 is CAISESTGGGNQPQHF. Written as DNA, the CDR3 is TGTGCCATCAGTGAGTCGACAGGGGGAGGGAATCAGCCCCAGCATTTT.